The 2 T cell receptor beta chains listed next were all sequenced from one sample in a study of spatial heterogeneity in lung cancer. Time point noted: sample taken at primary tumor resection. MiXCR, applied by TCRdb to the 5' RACE reads, yields one record per CDR3 protein. The table lists 48 distinct CDR3 sequences. The sample in question was normal lung tissue next to the tumor, obtained at surgery. These receptors all stem from a male donor with early-stage non-small cell lung cancer.

Comments on this clonotype: A library prepared for alpha chains yielded this beta chain as an off-target read; its size is of little meaning. V gene TRBV5-5 combines with J gene TRBJ2-1; D call uncertain. The germline V gene encodes CDR1 SGHKS and CDR2 YYEKEE (reference sequence). The ends were cut back, 0 bases at V and 5 bases at J, with 6 bases in the middle. The CDR3 covers 13 residues. The CDR3 here is CASSLGVNNEQFF. CDR3 in DNA: TGTGCCAGCAGCTTGGGTGTAAACAATGAGCAGTTCTTC.

This clonotype qualifies as hyperexpanded (1% or more). Within a library made for alpha chains, this beta chain is off target, and its count is uninformative. The genes are TRBV6-5 and TRBJ2-6; D gene ambiguous. Germline CDR1 MNHEY, CDR2 SVGAGI. V lost 2 bases and J lost 0, with 17 bases in between. The CDR3 is made up of 19 amino acids. CDR3 bases: TGTGCCAGCAGTTACCTCATTGCCGGGTTCCCCTCTGGGGCCAACGTCCTGACTTTC. It yields the protein CASSYLIAGFPSGANVLTF.